This is a list of T cell receptor beta chains from one sample in a study of cytotoxic CD8 clonotypes in ibrutinib-treated CLL. Repertoires were generated with immunoSEQ multiplex PCR, while TCRdb's copy carries only in-frame clones and drops some. This table has some 290,000 clones, 70% to 80% appearing once. The sequences come from PBMCs, collected before ibrutinib treatment. These receptors came from a human donor with chronic lymphocytic leukemia. Each CDR3 is given with its conserved first and last residue. A D gene is named only where the DNA matches it firmly. Clone size, where shown, is once, few, many, or a class for clones that have expanded.

clone size,D gene,V gene,J gene,CDR3 DNA,CDR3 protein
-,-,TRBV7-6,TRBJ2-5,TGTGCCAGCAGCTTAGAGGGGTATCAAGAGACCCAGTACTTC,CASSLEGYQETQYF
-,-,TRBV2,TRBJ2-7,TGTGCCAGCACCCGAGCCCCAGTGTACGAGCAGTACTTC,CASTRAPVYEQYF
-,-,TRBV7-9,TRBJ2-7,TGTGCCAGCAGCCGTACCAACGCCGACTACGAGCAGTACTTC,CASSRTNADYEQYF
-,-,TRBV4-3,TRBJ2-3,TGCGCCAGCAGCCAAGAGCGGATGGATACGCAGTATTTT,CASSQERMDTQYF
-,-,TRBV7-2,TRBJ1-1,TGTGCCAGCAGCTTAAAAGGTTTGGGTTACCCTGAAGCTTTCTTT,CASSLKGLGYPEAFF
few,-,TRBV7-2,TRBJ2-1,TGTGCCAGCAGCTTTAGTGTAAGCTCCTACAATGAGCAGTTCTTC,CASSFSVSSYNEQFF
-,TRBD1,TRBV5-4,TRBJ1-4,TGTGCCAGCAGCCCTGGGGGGACAGGGTCCCGGGAGGTGTTTTTT,CASSPGGTGSREVFF
-,-,TRBV7-2,TRBJ2-5,TGTGCCAGCAGCTTAGATGCTTTTCAAGAGACCCAGTACTTC,CASSLDAFQETQYF
-,TRBD2,TRBV27,TRBJ2-1,TGTGCCAGCAGTTTATCGGGACTAGCGGGAGGGATGAATGAGCAGTTCTTC,CASSLSGLAGGMNEQFF
-,TRBD2,TRBV14,TRBJ2-7,TGTGCCAGCAGCCAAGGTCCGCTAGCGGGAGGCGAGCAGTACTTC,CASSQGPLAGGEQYF
-,TRBD1,TRBV6-5,TRBJ1-2,TGTGCCAGTAAACAGGGGACCTATGGCTACACCTTC,CASKQGTYGYTF
-,-,TRBV18,TRBJ1-2,TGTGCCAGCTCACCACCGATCAGGATCCATGGCTACACCTTC,CASSPPIRIHGYTF
-,-,TRBV19,TRBJ2-5,TGTGCCAGTAGTAACGTATGGGAGACCCAGTACTTC,CASSNVWETQYF
-,TRBD2,TRBV29-1,TRBJ2-1,TGCAGCGTTGGTGGGGGGGGACTAGCGGGAGTTAAAGAGCAGTTCTTC,CSVGGGGLAGVKEQFF
-,TRBD1,TRBV7-2,TRBJ1-2,TGTGCCAGCAGCTTAGGGGACAGGGGGCTTGGCTACACCTTC,CASSLGDRGLGYTF
-,-,TRBV27,TRBJ2-7,TGTGCCAGCAGAGAATTGGGGGGTGAACGCCACGAGCAGTACTTC,CASRELGGERHEQYF
-,TRBD2,TRBV15,TRBJ2-7,TGTGCCACCAGCATTGAGACTAGCGGGACGCAGTACTTC,CATSIETSGTQYF
-,-,TRBV29-1,TRBJ1-1,TGCAGCGCGGAAAGGGAAAGTAACACTGAAGCTTTCTTT,CSAERESNTEAFF
-,-,TRBV5-4,TRBJ2-2,TGTGCCAGCAGCTGGGGTGGGGCTAGCTGGACCGGGGAGCTGTTTTTT,CASSWGGASWTGELFF
-,TRBD1,TRBV6-1,TRBJ1-1,TGTGCCAGCAGCCGACCGGGACAGGGAGTCACTGAAGCTTTCTTT,CASSRPGQGVTEAFF
-,TRBD1,TRBV5-4,TRBJ2-7,TGTGCCAGCAGCCGAGACGGACAGGGAACTAACGAGCAGTACTTC,CASSRDGQGTNEQYF
-,-,TRBV5-1,TRBJ2-1,TGCGCCAGCAGCTTGGACTCGCGTACCTACAATGAGCAGTTCTTC,CASSLDSRTYNEQFF
-,TRBD2,TRBV9,TRBJ2-1,TGTGCCAGCAGCGCGAGCGGGGCCTACAATGAGCAGTTCTTC,CASSASGAYNEQFF
-,-,TRBV18,TRBJ1-3,TGTGCCAGCTCCACCCGCCGGGGTGGAAACACCATATATTTT,CASSTRRGGNTIYF
-,-,TRBV23-1,TRBJ1-1,TGCGCCAGCAGTGACAACGAACCAATGAACACTGAAGCTTTCTTT,CASSDNEPMNTEAFF
few,-,TRBV7-7,TRBJ2-5,TGTGCTAGCAGCTTTGAGGGGGAAGAGACCCAGTACTTC,CASSFEGEETQYF
once,-,TRBV28,TRBJ2-7,TGTGCCAGCAGTTTTCGTGGCGGATTAACCTACGAGCAGTACTTC,CASSFRGGLTYEQYF
-,-,TRBV15,TRBJ1-1,TGTGCCACCAGCAGAGGAGGACAGCTAGTTGAAGCTTTCTTT,CATSRGGQLVEAFF
-,-,TRBV29-1,TRBJ1-1,TGCAGCGGTGGTGGCCGGAACACTGAAGCTTTCTTT,CSGGGRNTEAFF
-,-,TRBV5-4,TRBJ1-2,TGTGCCAGCAGCTTGGGAGGGGCGTATGGCTACACCTTC,CASSLGGAYGYTF
-,-,TRBV28,TRBJ1-4,TGTGCCAGCAGTTTCGGTTACAGAAAGAATGAAAAACTGTTTTTT,CASSFGYRKNEKLFF
few,-,TRBV25-1,TRBJ2-2,TGTGCCAGCAGTGTGGGTAGGAACACCGGGGAGCTGTTTTTT,CASSVGRNTGELFF
-,TRBD1,TRBV15,TRBJ2-7,TGTGCCACCAGCCCGCGGACAGGGCACAGGGGCCAATACGAGCAGTACTTC,CATSPRTGHRGQYEQYF
-,TRBD2,TRBV4-3,TRBJ2-7,TGCGCCAGCAGCCAATTTGCGGGGGGGCGGCAGTACTTC,CASSQFAGGRQYF
few,-,TRBV4-1,TRBJ2-4,TGCGCCAGCAGCCAAGGTCTGTCAGGGGCTCTAGCCAAAAACATTCAGTACTTC,CASSQGLSGALAKNIQYF
-,TRBD1,TRBV4-3,TRBJ2-7,TGCGCCAGCAGCCATAGGACAGGGTCCCACGAGCAGTACTTC,CASSHRTGSHEQYF
-,TRBD1,TRBV2,TRBJ1-5,TGTGCCAGCAGTACGACAGGGGCGGGGGTTAGCAATCAGCCCCAGCATTTT,CASSTTGAGVSNQPQHF
-,-,TRBV7-2,TRBJ2-7,TGTGCCAGCAGCTTATGGCCGGGATCAGGCTACGAGCAGTACTTC,CASSLWPGSGYEQYF